The clone carrying this T cell receptor (beta chain) was observed many times. As yet, its antigen is unknown. The entry originates in a study of T cells in Graves' hyperthyroidism and ophthalmopathy. Calling Graves' hyperthyroidism stable meant ophthalmopathy did not progress within 18 months. Patients showing uncontrolled infection, other autoimmune disease, pregnancy or lactation were ineligible. The PBMCs studied were ones that came from about 10 ml fresh peripheral blood. TCR beta CDR3 regions were amplified from RNA. With the HTBI primer set, the TCR CDR3 went through a first round of RT-PCR. From the multiplex PCR reads, TCRdb called clonotypes with MiXCR, one entry per CDR3 protein. The sample shows approximately 590,000 distinct CDR3 sequences, around 14% of them seen only once. Trimming shortened V by 3 bases and J by 3 bases, and 11 bases separated the two germline ends. CDR1 is KGHDR and CDR2 is SFDVKD in the germline V gene. The CDR3 has 14 residues.

Regarding the study as a whole: Ophthalmopathy and stable hyperthyroidism were told apart by a 13 V-J model.

The chain carries TRBV24-1 and TRBJ2-7, with D uncertain. The sequenced material came from blood. This TCR came from a young woman with Graves' hyperthyroidism. CDR3 sequence reads: CATSDGDWGYEQYF. As DNA, the CDR3 is TGTGCCACCAGTGATGGGGATTGGGGCTACGAGCAGTACTTC.